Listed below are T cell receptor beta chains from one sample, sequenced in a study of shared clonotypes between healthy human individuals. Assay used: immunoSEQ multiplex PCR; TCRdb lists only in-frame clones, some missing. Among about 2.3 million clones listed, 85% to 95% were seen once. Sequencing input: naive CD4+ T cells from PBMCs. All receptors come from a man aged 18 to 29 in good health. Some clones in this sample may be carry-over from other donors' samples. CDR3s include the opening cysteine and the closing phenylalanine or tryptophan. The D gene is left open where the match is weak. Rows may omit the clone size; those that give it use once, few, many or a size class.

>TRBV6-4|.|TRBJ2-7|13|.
CAAAPTEDPEQYF
TGTGCCGCTGCCCCGACAGAAGACCCTGAGCAGTACTTC
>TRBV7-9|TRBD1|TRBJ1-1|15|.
CASSLASGQGARAFF
TGTGCCAGCAGCTTAGCGTCAGGACAGGGGGCGCGAGCTTTCTTT
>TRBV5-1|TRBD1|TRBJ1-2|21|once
CASSLGTPGQAAPGSSYGYTF
TGCGCCAGCAGCTTGGGGACTCCGGGACAGGCCGCCCCGGGGAGTAGTTATGGCTACACCTTC
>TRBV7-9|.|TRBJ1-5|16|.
CASSLGAGGADQPQHF
TGTGCCAGCAGCTTAGGGGCCGGGGGCGCCGATCAGCCCCAGCATTTT
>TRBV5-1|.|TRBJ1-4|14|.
CASSGGAANEKLFF
TGCGCCAGCAGTGGAGGGGCGGCTAATGAAAAACTGTTTTTT
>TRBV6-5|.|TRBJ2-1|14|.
CASSSGFTYNEQFF
TGTGCCAGCAGTTCAGGGTTCACCTACAATGAGCAGTTCTTC
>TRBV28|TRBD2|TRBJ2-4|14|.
CASSFSSGRNIQYF
TGTGCCAGCAGTTTCTCTTCCGGGAGGAACATTCAGTACTTC
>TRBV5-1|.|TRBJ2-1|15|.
CASSARFLEDNEQFF
TGCGCCAGCAGCGCTAGGTTCCTCGAGGACAATGAGCAGTTCTTC
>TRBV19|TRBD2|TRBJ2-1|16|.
CASSGTSGRAFNEQFF
TGTGCCAGTAGCGGGACTAGCGGGAGGGCGTTTAATGAGCAGTTCTTC
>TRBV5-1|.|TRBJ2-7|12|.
CATKLEGDEQYF
TGCGCCACCAAGCTTGAGGGGGACGAGCAGTACTTC
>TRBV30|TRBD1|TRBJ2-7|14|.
CAWRVTGGTYEQYF
TGTGCCTGGAGGGTGACAGGGGGGACCTACGAGCAGTACTTC
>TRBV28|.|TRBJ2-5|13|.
CASSLFQGETQYF
TGTGCCAGCAGTTTATTTCAGGGCGAGACCCAGTACTTC
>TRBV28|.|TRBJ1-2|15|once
CASSFLGGSNYGYTF
TGTGCCAGCAGTTTTTTGGGGGGGTCTAACTATGGCTACACCTTC
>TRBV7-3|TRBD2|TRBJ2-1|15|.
CASSTFSGSYNEQFF
TGTGCCAGCAGCACCTTTAGCGGGAGCTACAATGAGCAGTTCTTC
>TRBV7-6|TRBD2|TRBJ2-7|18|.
CASSSRRVLAGGASEQYF
TGTGCCAGCAGCTCCCGCCGTGTCCTAGCGGGAGGAGCGAGCGAGCAGTACTTC
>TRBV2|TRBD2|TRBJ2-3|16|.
CASKNGLAGGGDTQYF
TGTGCCAGCAAGAACGGACTAGCGGGAGGGGGGGATACGCAGTATTTT
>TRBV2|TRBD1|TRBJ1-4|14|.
CASSGGTENEKLFF
TGTGCCAGCAGTGGTGGGACAGAAAACGAAAAACTGTTTTTT
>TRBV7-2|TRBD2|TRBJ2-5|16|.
CASSYLTSGPQETQYF
TGTGCCAGCAGCTATCTAACTAGCGGGCCCCAAGAGACCCAGTACTTC
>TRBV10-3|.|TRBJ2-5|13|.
CAINAGRDETQYF
TGTGCCATCAATGCGGGGCGCGATGAGACCCAGTACTTC
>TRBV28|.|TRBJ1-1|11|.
CASSVTGLAFF
TGTGCCAGCAGCGTTACAGGTTTAGCTTTCTTT
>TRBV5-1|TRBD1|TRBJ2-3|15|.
CASRTGGIGTDTQYF
TGCGCCAGCAGAACAGGGGGCATCGGCACAGATACGCAGTATTTT
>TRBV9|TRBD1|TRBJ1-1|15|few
CASSEGGQTYTEAFF
TGTGCCAGCAGCGAGGGGGGACAGACCTACACTGAAGCTTTCTTT
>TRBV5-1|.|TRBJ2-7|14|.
CASSTGTPADEQYF
TGCGCCAGCAGCACCGGGACACCTGCGGACGAGCAGTACTTC
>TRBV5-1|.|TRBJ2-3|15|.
CASSLVGTGTDTQYF
TGCGCCAGCAGCTTGGTTGGGACTGGCACAGATACGCAGTATTTT
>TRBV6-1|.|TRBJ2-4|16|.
CASSKDRNLAKNIQYF
TGTGCCAGCAGTAAAGACCGGAACTTAGCCAAAAACATTCAGTACTTC
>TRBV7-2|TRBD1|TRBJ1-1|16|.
CASSLIQGAVNTEAFF
TGTGCCAGCAGCTTAATTCAGGGGGCAGTGAACACTGAAGCTTTCTTT
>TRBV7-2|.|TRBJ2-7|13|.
CASSLGQPYEQYF
TGTGCCAGCAGCTTAGGACAGCCCTACGAGCAGTACTTC
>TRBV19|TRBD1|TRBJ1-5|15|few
CASTPPGQGDQPQHF
TGTGCCAGTACACCCCCTGGACAGGGCGACCAGCCCCAGCATTTT
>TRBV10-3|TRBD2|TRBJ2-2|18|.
CAISESVAGGSNTGELFF
TGTGCCATCAGTGAGTCGGTAGCGGGAGGATCGAACACCGGGGAGCTGTTTTTT
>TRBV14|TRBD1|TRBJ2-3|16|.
CASSQRIQGAGDTQYF
TGTGCCAGCAGCCAACGAATCCAGGGGGCAGGAGATACGCAGTATTTT
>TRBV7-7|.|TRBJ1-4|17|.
CASSPKPGWGANEKLFF
TGTGCCAGCAGCCCGAAACCAGGGTGGGGGGCAAATGAAAAACTGTTTTTT
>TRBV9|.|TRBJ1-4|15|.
CASSVASSGSEKLFF
TGTGCCAGCAGCGTAGCTAGCTCTGGAAGCGAAAAACTGTTTTTT
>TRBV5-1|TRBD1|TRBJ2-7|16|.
CASSLAGTGTSYEQYF
TGCGCCAGCAGCTTGGCCGGGACAGGGACCTCCTACGAGCAGTACTTC
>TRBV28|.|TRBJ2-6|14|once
CASRGIAGANVLTF
TGTGCCAGCAGGGGTATAGCTGGGGCCAACGTCCTGACTTTC
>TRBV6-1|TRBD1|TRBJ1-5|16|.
CASSARDRGNNQPQHF
TGTGCCAGCAGTGCACGAGACAGGGGAAACAATCAGCCCCAGCATTTT
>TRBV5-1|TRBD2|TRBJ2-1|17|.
CASSFLAGGPITNEQFF
TGCGCCAGCAGCTTCCTAGCGGGAGGGCCGATAACCAATGAGCAGTTCTTC
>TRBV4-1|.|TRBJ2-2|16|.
CASSLLGGSNTGELFF
TGCGCCAGCAGCCTCTTGGGAGGCTCTAACACCGGGGAGCTGTTTTTT
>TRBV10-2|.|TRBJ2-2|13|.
CASTWGRAGELFF
TGCGCCAGCACCTGGGGCAGAGCCGGGGAGCTGTTTTTT
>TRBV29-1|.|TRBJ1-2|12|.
CSVAGQVYGYTF
TGCAGCGTTGCTGGACAAGTATATGGCTACACCTTC
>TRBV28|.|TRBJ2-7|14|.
CASRERALLYEQYF
TGTGCCAGCAGGGAGCGGGCCCTGCTCTACGAGCAGTACTTC
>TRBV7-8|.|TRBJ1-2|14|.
CASSLGEGGYGYTF
TGTGCCAGCAGCTTAGGAGAGGGGGGGTATGGCTACACCTTC
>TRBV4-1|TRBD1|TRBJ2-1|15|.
CASSRPGQSFNEQFF
TGCGCCAGCAGCCGTCCGGGACAGAGTTTCAATGAGCAGTTCTTC
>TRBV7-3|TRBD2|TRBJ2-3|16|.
CASSFGLAAFTDTQYF
TGTGCCAGCAGCTTCGGGCTAGCGGCCTTCACAGATACGCAGTATTTT
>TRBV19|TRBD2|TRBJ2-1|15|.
CASTPSGRAYNEQFF
TGTGCCAGTACCCCTAGCGGGAGGGCCTACAATGAGCAGTTCTTC
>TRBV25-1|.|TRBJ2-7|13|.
CASSGQGAYEQYF
TGTGCCAGCAGTGGGCAGGGAGCCTACGAGCAGTACTTC
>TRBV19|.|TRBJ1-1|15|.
CASSNRQVLNTEAFF
TGTGCCAGTAGTAACCGACAGGTTCTGAACACTGAAGCTTTCTTT
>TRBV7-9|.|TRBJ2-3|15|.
CASSFVLRAADTQYF
TGTGCCAGCAGCTTTGTCCTTCGGGCGGCAGATACGCAGTATTTT
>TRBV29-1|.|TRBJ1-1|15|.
CSVKGDQGGYTEAFF
TGCAGCGTCAAAGGAGACCAGGGAGGATACACTGAAGCTTTCTTT
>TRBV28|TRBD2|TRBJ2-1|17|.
CASSLYRTSGRRNEQFF
TGTGCCAGCAGTTTATATAGGACTAGCGGGAGGCGGAATGAGCAGTTCTTC
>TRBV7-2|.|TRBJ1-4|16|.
CASSLWVMGSNEKLFF
TGTGCCAGCAGCTTGTGGGTAATGGGGTCTAATGAAAAACTGTTTTTT
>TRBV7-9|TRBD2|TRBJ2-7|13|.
CASSPTSGYEQYF
TGTGCCAGCAGCCCGACTAGCGGATACGAGCAGTACTTC
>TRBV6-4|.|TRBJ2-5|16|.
CARKNARLVKQETQYF
TGTGCCCGAAAGAACGCCCGACTAGTGAAACAAGAGACCCAGTACTTC
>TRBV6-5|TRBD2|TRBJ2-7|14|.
CASTDWREGYEQYF
TGTGCCAGCACCGACTGGCGGGAGGGCTACGAGCAGTACTTC
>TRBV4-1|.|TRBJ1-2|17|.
CASSQGAGTLSNYGYTF
TGCGCCAGCAGCCAAGGGGCCGGGACACTCTCGAACTATGGCTACACCTTC
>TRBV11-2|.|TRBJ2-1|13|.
CASSLDWGTEQFF
TGTGCCAGCAGCTTAGACTGGGGAACTGAGCAGTTCTTC